This TCR beta chain was retrieved from a study of CD8 T cells in Susac syndrome. The J segment lost 6 bases and the V segment lost 5 bases, leaving 10 bases of the junction unmatched. This CDR3 has 15 residues. Germline CDR1 is MNHEY and CDR2 is SMNVEV (reference sequence). cDNA came from around 0.5 to 1 ug RNA primed by random hexamers. Amplification of TCR beta CDR3 across 54 Vbeta and 13 Jbeta was performed with immunoSEQ multiplex PCR. TCRdb passed the immunoSEQ multiplex PCR reads through MiXCR, listing each CDR3 protein once. The profile covers just over 150,000 distinct CDR3 sequences, with nearly 97% appearing a single time and approximately 0.15% taken by the ten largest.

V usage is TRBV27 and J usage is TRBJ1-5, with TRBD1 matching 7 bases. What was sequenced was CD8+ T cells from PBMCs. This sequence was found in a human donor with multiple sclerosis. This chain's CDR3 is CASSIGQGVSQPQHF. The CDR3 coding sequence is TGTGCCAGCAGTATCGGGCAGGGGGTATCTCAGCCCCAGCATTTT.